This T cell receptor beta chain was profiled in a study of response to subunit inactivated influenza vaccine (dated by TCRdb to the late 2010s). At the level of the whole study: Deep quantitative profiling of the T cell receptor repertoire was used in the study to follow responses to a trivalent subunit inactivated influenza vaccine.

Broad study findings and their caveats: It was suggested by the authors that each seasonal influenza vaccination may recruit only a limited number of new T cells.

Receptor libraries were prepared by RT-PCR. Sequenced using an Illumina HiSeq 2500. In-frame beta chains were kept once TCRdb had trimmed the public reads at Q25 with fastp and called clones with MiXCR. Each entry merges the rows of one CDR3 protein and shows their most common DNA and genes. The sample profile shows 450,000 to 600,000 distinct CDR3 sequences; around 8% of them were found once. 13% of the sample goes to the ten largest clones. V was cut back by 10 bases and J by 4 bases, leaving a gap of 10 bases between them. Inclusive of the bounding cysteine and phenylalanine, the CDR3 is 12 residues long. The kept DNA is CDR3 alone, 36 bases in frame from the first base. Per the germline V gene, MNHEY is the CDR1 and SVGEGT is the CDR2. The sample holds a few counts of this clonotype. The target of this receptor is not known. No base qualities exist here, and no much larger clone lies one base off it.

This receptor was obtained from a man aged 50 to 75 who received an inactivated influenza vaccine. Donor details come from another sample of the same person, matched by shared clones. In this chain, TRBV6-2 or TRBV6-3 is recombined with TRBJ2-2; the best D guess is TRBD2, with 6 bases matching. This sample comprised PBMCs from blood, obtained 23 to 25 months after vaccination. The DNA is TGTGCCACCCGGCGGGGCACCGGGGAGCTGTTTTTT. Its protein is CATRRGTGELFF.